One and the same sample provided the 5 T cell receptor beta chains below, sequenced in a study of identifying expanded T cells in peripheral blood. Produced via immunoSEQ multiplex PCR; TCRdb's table is partial and in-frame only. The sample has over 100,000 clones; roughly 90% are singletons. Sequenced: blood. The origin of the receptors is a person between 18 and 75 years old in good health.

V usage is TRBV6-6 and J usage is TRBJ2-3; a possible D gene is TRBD1 (6 bases). This CDR3 is built from 15 residues. V was shortened by 6 bases and J by 4 bases, with 17 bases between the two germline ends. The germline V gene encodes CDR1 MNHNY and CDR2 SVGAGI (reference sequence). CDR3 sequence (DNA): TGTGCCAGCAGAGAATACAGGGACCCGGCAGATACGCAGTATTTT. Translation: CASREYRDPADTQYF.

CDR3 protein: CAWRRRYEQYF. The CDR3 DNA reads TGTGCCTGGCGCCGCAGGTACGAGCAGTACTTC. The rearrangement uses TRBV30 and TRBJ2-7; D unresolved. CDR1 is GTSNPN, CDR2 SVGIG, per germline (reference sequence). V lost 5 bases to trimming and J lost 4 bases, with 9 bases between them. CDR3 length equals 11 residues.

This CDR3 reads CASSLSGSSNTGELFF. The CDR3 region has the DNA TGCGCCAGCAGTTTGAGCGGGAGTTCGAACACCGGGGAGCTGTTTTTT. The chain joins TRBV5-1 to TRBJ2-2, with TRBD2 matching 8 bases. The germline CDR1 and CDR2 sequences are SGHRS and YFSETQ. The CDR3 extends over 16 amino acids. With 5 bases clipped from V and 0 bases from J, the junction kept 6 bases outside the gene matches.

This clone was seen a single time. This chain uses TRBV6-5 with TRBJ1-1, with D possibly matching TRBD1 (6 bases). The germline V gene has CDR1 MNHEY and CDR2 SVGAGI. The CDR3 extends over 13 amino acids. Trimming cost V 0 bases and J 11 bases, with 13 bases left between them. This CDR3 is CASSYSKGGRAFF. CDR3 coding DNA: TGTGCCAGCAGTTACTCTAAGGGGGGTAGGGCTTTCTTT.

The V call is TRBV10-1, the J call TRBJ1-4; D is perhaps TRBD1 (6 bases). V was clipped by 8 bases and J by 0 bases, with 16 bases between them. Germline CDR1 WNHNN, CDR2 SYGVQD (reference sequence). This CDR3 has 16 residues. The CDR3 DNA follows: TGCGCCAGCTGCCCCGACAGGCCAGCAACTAATGAAAAACTGTTTTTT. This translates into CASCPDRPATNEKLFF.